Shown below are 13 T cell receptor beta chains from a single sample sequenced in a study of cytomegalovirus exposure and HLA in healthy donors (TCRdb year 2017). Receptor amplification or capture employed the immunoSEQ multiplex PCR assay. For the multiplex PCR, a mixture combining 60 forward primers for TCR Vbeta segments and 13 reverse primers for TCR Jbeta segments was used. TCRdb's version of the immuneACCESS table is confined to in-frame rearrangements and falls short of the full clone set. An unresolved V gene accounts for under half of the shortfall where checked; the remainder is of unknown origin. Within this sample are fewer than 200,000 clones, with over 9.5% of them counted one time only. The top ten hold about 7.8% of the sample. Input material: PBMCs. Every receptor here comes from a man aged 50-59 years in good health and CMV-seropositive.

This rearrangement joins TRBV15 to TRBJ1-4; perhaps TRBD1 as D (6 bases). V lost 1 base and J 8 bases, leaving 14 bases between the germline ends. The germline CDR1 and CDR2 sequences are LNHNV and YYDKDF (reference sequence). The CDR3 spans 15 residues. CDR3 DNA: TGTGCCACCAGCAGAGCCTACAGGGAGGGGGAAAAACTGTTTTTT. This encodes CATSRAYREGEKLFF.

This clone has just a few counts. The V gene is TRBV28, the J gene TRBJ1-1; a possible D gene is TRBD1 (6 bases). In germline, CDR1 is MDHEN, CDR2 SYDVKM. This CDR3 is built from 12 residues. Trimming left V 5 bases short and J 7 bases short, with 11 bases between. CDR3: CASSVRDNEAFF. As DNA, the CDR3 is TGTGCCAGCAGTGTCCGGGACAATGAAGCTTTCTTT.

There are a few counts of this clone. J is TRBJ2-1 and V is TRBV7-2; tentatively, D is TRBD2 (7 bases). This CDR3 has 14 amino acids. With 3 bases removed from V and 10 bases from J, the gap between germline ends came to 16 bases. Germline-derived CDR1 and CDR2 are SGHTA and FQGNSA. CDR3 nucleotides: TGTGCCAGCAGCTTTCCTGGGGGGGCCGAAGAGCAGTTCTTC. Protein sequence: CASSFPGGAEEQFF.

This clone was seen more than once but under ten times. DNA for the CDR3: TGTGCCAGCAGCTCCGAGGGGGCGGTTACCGGGGAGCTGTTTTTT. This sequence encodes CASSSEGAVTGELFF. The gene calls are TRBV5-5 and TRBJ2-2; 7 bases align to TRBD1. This CDR3 has 15 residues. J lost 5 bases, V lost 3 bases, and 7 bases had no gene match. The germline V gene encodes CDR1 SGHKS and CDR2 YYEKEE (reference sequence).

V is TRBV4-1 and J is TRBJ2-7, with 9 bases aligning to TRBD2. The CDR3 covers 16 residues. Per the germline V gene, CDR1 is MGHRA and CDR2 is YSYEKL. The trim removed 4 bases at V and 2 bases at J, leaving 9 bases unmatched. The CDR3 sequence: CASSPSLAGPAYEQYF. CDR3 coding DNA: TGCGCCAGCAGCCCTTCCCTAGCGGGGCCCGCCTACGAGCAGTACTTC.

The table lists this clone with a few counts. This sequence joins TRBV4-1 and TRBJ2-3; D is perhaps TRBD1 (6 bases). The V and J ends lost 3 bases and 1 base respectively, with 11 bases between them. The germline CDR1 and CDR2 sequences are MGHRA and YSYEKL. The CDR3 has 15 amino acids. The CDR3 DNA reads as TGCGCCAGCAGCCAGATCGGACAGCGCACAGATACGCAGTATTTT. Amino acid sequence: CASSQIGQRTDTQYF.

The chain uses TRBV30 and TRBJ2-2, with 8 bases matching TRBD2. This CDR3 has 13 amino acids. Trimming removed 2 bases from V and 5 bases from J; junction bases left unmatched: 1. Germline CDR1 reads GTSNPN; CDR2 reads SVGIG (reference sequence). CDR3 nucleotide sequence: TGTGCCTGGAGTACGGGGGGGACCGGGGAGCTGTTTTTT. It translates to CAWSTGGTGELFF.

This clone has a handful of counts. The rearrangement uses TRBV7-9 and TRBJ2-1; a possible D gene is TRBD1 (6 bases). CDR3 length: 14 residues. V was shortened by 5 bases and J by 4 bases, with 12 bases between the two germline ends. Germline CDR1 is SEHNR and CDR2 is FQNEAQ (reference sequence). The CDR3 sequence: CASSRRDTYNEQFF. CDR3 in DNA: TGTGCCAGCAGCCGTCGGGACACTTACAATGAGCAGTTCTTC.

This chain uses TRBV29-1 with TRBJ2-2; maybe TRBD1 (5 bases). The CDR3 has 15 amino acids. V dropped 5 bases and J dropped 3 bases, with 16 bases sitting between them. Looked up from germline, CDR1 is SQVTM and CDR2 is ANQGSEA. This CDR3 is CSVPLRTPDTGELFF. CDR3 in DNA: TGCAGCGTTCCCCTAAGGACACCAGACACCGGGGAGCTGTTTTTT.

This clone was seen a handful of times. This chain joins TRBV7-8 and TRBJ1-3, with D tentatively TRBD1 (6 bases). Per germline, CDR1 SGHVS and CDR2 FQNEAQ. The ends were cut back, 3 bases at V and 3 bases at J, with 9 bases in the middle. The CDR3 length is 14 residues. The CDR3 sequence: CASSLGDNGNTIYF. The CDR3 bases are TGTGCCAGCAGCTTGGGGGACAATGGAAACACCATATATTTT.

The chain employs TRBV18 and TRBJ1-1; 7 bases align to TRBD1. CDR3 length: 14 amino acids. The V and J ends lost 4 bases and 1 base, in that order; junction bases with no gene match: 3. The germline gives CDR1 KGHSH, CDR2 LQKENI. CDR3 nucleotides: TGTGCCAGCTCACAGGGACAGAGGAACACTGAAGCTTTCTTT. Encoded protein: CASSQGQRNTEAFF.

The genes are TRBV9 and TRBJ2-1; 10 positions agree with TRBD2. From germline, CDR1 is SGDLS and CDR2 YYNGEE. The V segment lost 5 bases and the J segment 0 bases; nucleotides outside the gene matches: 20. This CDR3 spans 21 amino acids. For the CDR3, the DNA is TGTGCCAGCAGAGGTGGGGACGGGGCTAGCGGGGGTGGTTCCTCCTACAATGAGCAGTTCTTC. It encodes CASRGGDGASGGGSSYNEQFF.

This rearrangement joins TRBV19 to TRBJ2-1, with D possibly TRBD1 on 5 matching bases. V was clipped by 4 bases and J by 1 base, with 5 bases between them. CDR1 and CDR2 (germline): LNHDA, SQIVND (reference sequence). The CDR3 sequence is 13 residues long. The CDR3: CASSTGSYNEQFF. The CDR3 DNA follows: TGTGCCAGTAGTACAGGGTCCTACAATGAGCAGTTCTTC.